Listed below are T cell receptor beta chains from one sample, sequenced in a study of identical twins. From the 5' RACE reads, TCRdb called clonotypes with MiXCR, one entry per CDR3 protein. The repertoire holds approximately 890,000 distinct CDR3 sequences, roughly an eighth seen once, with around 1.6% in the top ten. The same data also went into a second study, on yellow fever vaccine responses in identical twins.

The sequencing sample was made of PBMCs. Every receptor here comes from a woman younger than 35 in good health. CDR3s include the opening cysteine and the closing phenylalanine or tryptophan. The D gene is left open where the match is weak. Size tells how often a clone was seen (once, few, many) or the class of an expanded clone, and some rows leave it out.

j_gene: TRBJ2-5
abundance: few
v_gene: TRBV5-1
d_gene: -
len: 14
CDR3nt: TGCGCCAGCAGCTTTACTAGCTCCGAAGAGACCCAGTACTTC
CDR3aa: CASSFTSSEETQYF

j_gene: TRBJ2-3
abundance: -
v_gene: TRBV12-3/TRBV12-4
d_gene: TRBD1
len: 17
CDR3nt: TGTGCCAGCAGTTTAGCACGACAGGGCCCTAGCACAGATACGCAGTATTTT
CDR3aa: CASSLARQGPSTDTQYF

j_gene: TRBJ2-1
abundance: many
v_gene: TRBV4-1
d_gene: TRBD1
len: 14
CDR3nt: TGCGCCAGCAGCCATCGACAGGGGCGGGATGAGCAGTTCTTC
CDR3aa: CASSHRQGRDEQFF

j_gene: TRBJ2-3
abundance: -
v_gene: TRBV5-1
d_gene: -
len: 15
CDR3nt: TGCGCCAGCAGCCGTGACTTGACTAGCACAGATACGCAGTATTTT
CDR3aa: CASSRDLTSTDTQYF

j_gene: TRBJ2-3
abundance: many
v_gene: TRBV4-2
d_gene: TRBD2
len: 18
CDR3nt: TGTGCCAGCAGCCCCGGGAGGACTAGCGGGAGGCCAAAAGATACGCAGTATTTT
CDR3aa: CASSPGRTSGRPKDTQYF

j_gene: TRBJ2-7
abundance: many
v_gene: TRBV5-1
d_gene: -
len: 14
CDR3nt: TGCGCCAGCACCACGGGACCCTCCGAATACGAGCAGTACTTC
CDR3aa: CASTTGPSEYEQYF

j_gene: TRBJ2-7
abundance: -
v_gene: TRBV11-1
d_gene: TRBD1
len: 20
CDR3nt: TGTGCCAGCAGCCCTCCAAAGATGGGGACAGGTCCCCTTTCCGACTACGAGCAGTACTTC
CDR3aa: CASSPPKMGTGPLSDYEQYF

j_gene: TRBJ2-4
abundance: many
v_gene: TRBV24-1
d_gene: -
len: 17
CDR3nt: TGTGCCACCAGTGACTGGGCCTCGGAACTAGCCAAAAACATTCAGTACTTC
CDR3aa: CATSDWASELAKNIQYF

j_gene: TRBJ2-7
abundance: -
v_gene: TRBV27
d_gene: TRBD2
len: 20
CDR3nt: TGTGCCAGCAGTCCAACACGACTAGCGGGACCCCAGACTTACTCCTACGAGCAGTACTTC
CDR3aa: CASSPTRLAGPQTYSYEQYF

j_gene: TRBJ1-5
abundance: many
v_gene: TRBV20-1
d_gene: TRBD1
len: 14
CDR3nt: TGCAGTGCTAGCCTGACAGGGGGAAGCCAGCCCCAGCATTTT
CDR3aa: CSASLTGGSQPQHF

j_gene: TRBJ2-3
abundance: few
v_gene: TRBV2
d_gene: -
len: 16
CDR3nt: TGTGCCAGCAGTGAGAACCCCTTGCTTAGCACAGATACGCAGTATTTT
CDR3aa: CASSENPLLSTDTQYF

j_gene: TRBJ2-5
abundance: -
v_gene: TRBV15
d_gene: TRBD2
len: 16
CDR3nt: TGTGCCACCAGCATCGGAGTAGCGGGAGTGTCAGAGACCCAGTACTTC
CDR3aa: CATSIGVAGVSETQYF

j_gene: TRBJ1-1
abundance: many
v_gene: TRBV20-1
d_gene: -
len: 12
CDR3nt: TGCAGTGGCCAGGAGGGGGGGACTGAAGCTTTCTTT
CDR3aa: CSGQEGGTEAFF

j_gene: TRBJ2-1
abundance: -
v_gene: TRBV6-6
d_gene: -
len: 11
CDR3nt: TGTGCCAGCAGTTATGCCGGGACGCAGTTCTTC
CDR3aa: CASSYAGTQFF

j_gene: TRBJ1-1
abundance: many
v_gene: TRBV5-1
d_gene: TRBD1
len: 14
CDR3nt: TGCGCCAGCAGCTTGGGGGACAGGGGAACTGAAGCTTTCTTT
CDR3aa: CASSLGDRGTEAFF

j_gene: TRBJ2-3
abundance: few
v_gene: TRBV24-1
d_gene: -
len: 13
CDR3nt: TGTGCCACCAGTGATGCTAGCACAGATACGCAGTATTTT
CDR3aa: CATSDASTDTQYF

j_gene: TRBJ1-2
abundance: few
v_gene: TRBV12-3/TRBV12-4
d_gene: TRBD1
len: 16
CDR3nt: TGTGCCAGCAGTTTCCGCAGGACAGGTTCTAGCTATGGCTACACCTTC
CDR3aa: CASSFRRTGSSYGYTF

j_gene: TRBJ2-1
abundance: -
v_gene: TRBV5-1
d_gene: TRBD2
len: 18
CDR3nt: TGCGCCAGCAGCTTCTGGACTAGCGGGAGACCCGTCCACAATGAGCAGTTCTTC
CDR3aa: CASSFWTSGRPVHNEQFF

j_gene: TRBJ2-1
abundance: few
v_gene: TRBV5-1
d_gene: -
len: 14
CDR3nt: TGCGCCAGCAGGGGGCGCGGGACCTACAATGAGCAGTTCTTC
CDR3aa: CASRGRGTYNEQFF

j_gene: TRBJ1-4
abundance: few
v_gene: TRBV20-1
d_gene: -
len: 16
CDR3nt: TGCAGTGCTAGACTTAAACAGGGTTATGTTAATGAAAAACTGTTTTTT
CDR3aa: CSARLKQGYVNEKLFF

j_gene: TRBJ2-2
abundance: once
v_gene: TRBV12-3/TRBV12-4
d_gene: -
len: 14
CDR3nt: TGTGCCAGCAGTTTCGGGACCTACACCGGGGAGCTGTTTTTT
CDR3aa: CASSFGTYTGELFF

j_gene: TRBJ1-1
abundance: few
v_gene: TRBV6-5
d_gene: -
len: 17
CDR3nt: TGTGCCAGCAGTTACTCGTCGGCACCCTTCCCGGACACTGAAGCTTTCTTT
CDR3aa: CASSYSSAPFPDTEAFF

j_gene: TRBJ2-3
abundance: -
v_gene: TRBV4-1
d_gene: TRBD2
len: 16
CDR3nt: TGCGCCAGCAGCCAAGTACGGGGGGGGGACACAGATACGCAGTATTTT
CDR3aa: CASSQVRGGDTDTQYF

j_gene: TRBJ1-1
abundance: -
v_gene: TRBV4-2
d_gene: -
len: 14
CDR3nt: TGTGCCAGCAGCCAGATCGGGGCGGACACTGAAGCTTTCTTT
CDR3aa: CASSQIGADTEAFF

j_gene: TRBJ1-1
abundance: -
v_gene: TRBV20-1
d_gene: -
len: 14
CDR3nt: TGCAGTGCTCCTCATTCGCTCGTGGACACTGAAGCTTTCTTT
CDR3aa: CSAPHSLVDTEAFF

j_gene: TRBJ1-1
abundance: few
v_gene: TRBV9
d_gene: -
len: 14
CDR3nt: TGTGCCAGCAGCGCGGGGGCGGTGGGCACTGAAGCTTTCTTT
CDR3aa: CASSAGAVGTEAFF

j_gene: TRBJ2-5
abundance: few
v_gene: TRBV6-1
d_gene: -
len: 14
CDR3nt: TGTGCCAGCAGGCTCTCAGGGGCCCAAGAGACCCAGTACTTC
CDR3aa: CASRLSGAQETQYF

j_gene: TRBJ1-5
abundance: many
v_gene: TRBV12-3/TRBV12-4
d_gene: -
len: 15
CDR3nt: TGTGCCAGCAGTTTGGGACAAACGAGCAATCAGCCCCAGCATTTT
CDR3aa: CASSLGQTSNQPQHF

j_gene: TRBJ1-6
abundance: few
v_gene: TRBV12-3/TRBV12-4
d_gene: TRBD1
len: 14
CDR3nt: TGTGCCAGCAGTCCGACAGGGAGGGCATCACCCCTCCACTTT
CDR3aa: CASSPTGRASPLHF

j_gene: TRBJ2-1
abundance: -
v_gene: TRBV4-2
d_gene: TRBD1
len: 14
CDR3nt: TGTGCCACTGGACAGGGGGCGGTGTACAATGAGCAGTTCTTC
CDR3aa: CATGQGAVYNEQFF

j_gene: TRBJ2-5
abundance: few
v_gene: TRBV28
d_gene: -
len: 17
CDR3nt: TGTGCCAGCAGTTCCGGGCGCAGGGGTGTCGGTAGGGAGACCCAGTACTTC
CDR3aa: CASSSGRRGVGRETQYF

j_gene: TRBJ2-6
abundance: many
v_gene: TRBV12-3/TRBV12-4
d_gene: -
len: 14
CDR3nt: TGTGCCAGCAGTTTATTTCGGGGGGCCAACGTCCTGACTTTC
CDR3aa: CASSLFRGANVLTF

j_gene: TRBJ2-7
abundance: -
v_gene: TRBV27
d_gene: -
len: 13
CDR3nt: TGTGCCAGCAGTTTCGAGCGGTCCTACGAGCAGTACTTC
CDR3aa: CASSFERSYEQYF

j_gene: TRBJ2-1
abundance: many
v_gene: TRBV5-1
d_gene: TRBD2
len: 17
CDR3nt: TGCGCCAGCAGCTCCCGTATAGCGGGGGGGCCGGGTAATGAGCAGTTCTTC
CDR3aa: CASSSRIAGGPGNEQFF

j_gene: TRBJ1-1
abundance: many
v_gene: TRBV29-1
d_gene: -
len: 13
CDR3nt: TGCAGCGTTGTTCGCAGGTTGAACACTGAAGCTTTCTTT
CDR3aa: CSVVRRLNTEAFF

j_gene: TRBJ1-1
abundance: many
v_gene: TRBV11-2
d_gene: -
len: 13
CDR3nt: TGTGCCAGCAGCCGCTCGGGGTACACTGAAGCTTTCTTT
CDR3aa: CASSRSGYTEAFF

j_gene: TRBJ1-5
abundance: many
v_gene: TRBV10-2
d_gene: -
len: 13
CDR3nt: TGCGCCAGCAGCCAAGAGATCAATCAGCCCCAGCATTTT
CDR3aa: CASSQEINQPQHF

j_gene: TRBJ2-2
abundance: many
v_gene: TRBV4-1
d_gene: -
len: 14
CDR3nt: TGCGCCAGCAGCCCCAGGGGTAGCACCGGGGAGCTGTTTTTT
CDR3aa: CASSPRGSTGELFF

j_gene: TRBJ2-5
abundance: few
v_gene: TRBV20-1
d_gene: TRBD2
len: 15
CDR3nt: TGCAGTGCTACCGCCGGTACTAGCGATCAAGAGACCCAGTACTTC
CDR3aa: CSATAGTSDQETQYF

j_gene: TRBJ2-5
abundance: -
v_gene: TRBV2
d_gene: -
len: 14
CDR3nt: TGTGCCAGCAATCTTGTGGGGGAACAAGAGACCCAGTACTTC
CDR3aa: CASNLVGEQETQYF

j_gene: TRBJ2-7
abundance: few
v_gene: TRBV4-2
d_gene: -
len: 15
CDR3nt: TGTGCCAGCAGCCAAGGATCCCATGGGGCCTACGAGCAGTACTTC
CDR3aa: CASSQGSHGAYEQYF

j_gene: TRBJ1-5
abundance: -
v_gene: TRBV18
d_gene: -
len: 14
CDR3nt: TGTGCCAGCTCACCATCAGGTACCAATCAGCCCCAGCATTTT
CDR3aa: CASSPSGTNQPQHF

j_gene: TRBJ2-1
abundance: -
v_gene: TRBV4-1
d_gene: -
len: 17
CDR3nt: TGCGCCAGCAGCCAATTCAGGGGAGAGGCCTCACTTTTTGAGCAGTTCTTC
CDR3aa: CASSQFRGEASLFEQFF

j_gene: TRBJ1-2
abundance: -
v_gene: TRBV7-9
d_gene: TRBD1
len: 16
CDR3nt: TGTGCCAGCAGCACACCCCGCAATGAGGACAGGCATGGCTACACCTTC
CDR3aa: CASSTPRNEDRHGYTF

j_gene: TRBJ2-2
abundance: few
v_gene: TRBV24-1
d_gene: -
len: 12
CDR3nt: TGTGCCACCAGTGGTTACACCGGGGAGCTGTTTTTT
CDR3aa: CATSGYTGELFF

j_gene: TRBJ1-2
abundance: few
v_gene: TRBV2
d_gene: -
len: 13
CDR3nt: TGTGCCAGCACGAAAGGAGAGGGCTATGGCTACACCTTC
CDR3aa: CASTKGEGYGYTF

j_gene: TRBJ1-1
abundance: few
v_gene: TRBV25-1
d_gene: TRBD1
len: 14
CDR3nt: TGTGCCAGCAGCTGGGACAGGACAAACACTGAAGCTTTCTTT
CDR3aa: CASSWDRTNTEAFF

j_gene: TRBJ1-5
abundance: many
v_gene: TRBV3-1
d_gene: -
len: 12
CDR3nt: TGTGCCAGCAGCCAGGCTAATCAGCCCCAGCATTTT
CDR3aa: CASSQANQPQHF

j_gene: TRBJ2-7
abundance: few
v_gene: TRBV9
d_gene: TRBD2
len: 14
CDR3nt: TGTGCCAGCAGCCCATACCCCGGGACTACCGAGCAGTACTTC
CDR3aa: CASSPYPGTTEQYF

j_gene: TRBJ2-2
abundance: -
v_gene: TRBV5-8
d_gene: -
len: 15
CDR3nt: TGTGCCAGCAGGCTTGGACAGTCGAACACCGGGGAGCTGTTTTTT
CDR3aa: CASRLGQSNTGELFF

j_gene: TRBJ2-1
abundance: few
v_gene: TRBV20-1
d_gene: -
len: 15
CDR3nt: TGCAGTGCTAGCGGGGGTGACGAATCCTACAATGAGCAGTTCTTC
CDR3aa: CSASGGDESYNEQFF